The sequence of this TCR beta chain was determined in a study of regulatory T cells in long-lasting Graves disease. V shed 2 bases and J 8 bases; nucleotides not matched to a gene: 2. The CDR3 has 13 residues. For TCR beta, libraries came from iRepertoire HTBI primers and Arm-PCR of CDR3 regions. One entry per CDR3 protein, called by TCRdb with MiXCR from the multiplex PCR reads. The sample holds approximately 400,000 distinct CDR3 sequences; roughly 20% are singletons and the top ten take under 25%. Time point: persistent/refractory GD, antithyroid drugs over 5 years with positive TRAb. Extracted PBMC RNA gave rise to the TCR library. This clonotype has at least ten counts.

The TCR sequence derives from a female donor with Graves disease. The rearrangement joins TRBV12-3 or TRBV12-4 to TRBJ2-2; 7 bases line up with TRBD2. The input for sequencing was peripheral blood mononuclear cells (PBMCs), taken when the disease was refractory, from a patient treated with antithyroid drugs. CDR3 DNA sequence: TGTGCCAGCAGTTTACTACTAGCGGGGGAGCTGTTTTTT. Translated, it gives CASSLLLAGELFF.